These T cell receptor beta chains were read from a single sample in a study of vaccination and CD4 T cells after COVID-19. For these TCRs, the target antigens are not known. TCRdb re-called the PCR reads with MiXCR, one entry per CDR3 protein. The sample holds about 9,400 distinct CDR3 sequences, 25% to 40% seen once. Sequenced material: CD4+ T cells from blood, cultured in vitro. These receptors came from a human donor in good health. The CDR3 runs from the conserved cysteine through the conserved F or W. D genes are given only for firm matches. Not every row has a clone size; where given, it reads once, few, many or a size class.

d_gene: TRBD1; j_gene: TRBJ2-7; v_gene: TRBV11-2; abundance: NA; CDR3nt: TGTGCCAGCCGGACAGGGAGCTCCTACGAGCAGTACTTC; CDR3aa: CASRTGSSYEQYF
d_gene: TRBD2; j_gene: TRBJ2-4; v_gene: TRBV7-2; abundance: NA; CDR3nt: TGTGCCAGCAGCTTAGTAGCGGGCAGGGCCGAGGGCATTCAGTACTTC; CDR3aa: CASSLVAGRAEGIQYF
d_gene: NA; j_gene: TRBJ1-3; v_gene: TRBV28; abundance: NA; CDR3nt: TGTGCCAGCAGTTTTGGGGGCGCTGGAAACACCATATATTTT; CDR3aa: CASSFGGAGNTIYF
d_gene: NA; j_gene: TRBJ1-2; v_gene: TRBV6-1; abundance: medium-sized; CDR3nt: TGTGCCAGCAGTGACCTGGGCAGCTCCTATGGCTACACCTTC; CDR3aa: CASSDLGSSYGYTF
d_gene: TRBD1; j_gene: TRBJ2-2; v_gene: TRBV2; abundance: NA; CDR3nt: TGTGCCAGCACCAGACCTTGGACAGGGAAGGCCGGGGAGCTGTTTTTT; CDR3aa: CASTRPWTGKAGELFF
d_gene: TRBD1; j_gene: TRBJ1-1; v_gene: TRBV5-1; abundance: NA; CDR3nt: TGCGCCAGCAGCTTGACAGGGGGCACTGAAGCTTTCTTT; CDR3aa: CASSLTGGTEAFF
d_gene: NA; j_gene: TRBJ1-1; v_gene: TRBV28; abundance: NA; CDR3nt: TGTGCCAGCAACGAAATGAACACTGAAGCTTTCTTT; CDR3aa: CASNEMNTEAFF
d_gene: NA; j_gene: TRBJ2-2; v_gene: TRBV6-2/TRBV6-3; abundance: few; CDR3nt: TGTGCCAGCAGTTACCCTCGCGGGATCGGCGGGGAGCTGTTTTTT; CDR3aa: CASSYPRGIGGELFF
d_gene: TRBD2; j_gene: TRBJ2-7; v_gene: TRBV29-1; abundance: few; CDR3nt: TGCAGTGGAGGTACTAGCGGGAGGTCCTACGAGCAGTACTTC; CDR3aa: CSGGTSGRSYEQYF
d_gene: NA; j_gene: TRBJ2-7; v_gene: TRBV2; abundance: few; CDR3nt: TGTGCCACCCGAGTCGGGAGCGAGCAGTACTTC; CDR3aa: CATRVGSEQYF
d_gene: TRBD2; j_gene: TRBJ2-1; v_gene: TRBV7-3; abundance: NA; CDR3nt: TGTGCCAGCAGCCCTATAGCGGGAGGGCGGAGGGAGCAGTTCTTC; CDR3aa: CASSPIAGGRREQFF
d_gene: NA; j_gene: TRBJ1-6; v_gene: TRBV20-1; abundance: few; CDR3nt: TGCAGTGCTAGTCCTCCGGACGTCCCCGACATGGTCAACCCCCTCCACTTT; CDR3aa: CSASPPDVPDMVNPLHF
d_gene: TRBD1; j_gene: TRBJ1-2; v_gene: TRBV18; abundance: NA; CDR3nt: TGTGCCAGCTCACCGCTTCCAGGGGGCGACTATGGCTACACCTTC; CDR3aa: CASSPLPGGDYGYTF